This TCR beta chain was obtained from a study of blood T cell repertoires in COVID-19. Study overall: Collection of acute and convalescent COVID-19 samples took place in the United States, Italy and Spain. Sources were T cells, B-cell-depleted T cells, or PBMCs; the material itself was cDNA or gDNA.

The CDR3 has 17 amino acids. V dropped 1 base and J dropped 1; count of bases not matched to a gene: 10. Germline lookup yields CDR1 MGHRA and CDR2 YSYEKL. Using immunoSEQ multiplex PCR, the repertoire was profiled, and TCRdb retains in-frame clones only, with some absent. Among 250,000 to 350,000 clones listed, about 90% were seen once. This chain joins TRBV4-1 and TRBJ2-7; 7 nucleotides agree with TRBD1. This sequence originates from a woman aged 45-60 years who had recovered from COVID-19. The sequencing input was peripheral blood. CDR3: CASSQGHRGRRSYEQYF. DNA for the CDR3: TGCGCCAGCAGCCAAGGACACAGGGGACGCCGTTCCTACGAGCAGTACTTC.